This T cell receptor beta chain was found in a study of T cell responses to AZD1222 COVID-19 vaccine. TCRdb's copy holds only in-frame clones and misses some; the assay was immunoSEQ multiplex PCR. The profile shows 100,000 or so clones, around 90% of them singletons. The CDR3 is 15 residues long. Germline CDR1 SGHKS, CDR2 YYEKEE (reference sequence). Trimming shortened V by 3 bases and J by 7 bases, and 14 bases separated the two germline ends. To note about this clone: Antigen: not known.

Study results and limitations: Close to half of all spike-specific TCRs reportedly target regions of the variants that are unmutated. Repertoires were sampled only after the peak T cell response. Spike-wide vaccine-associated CD4 TCRs dominated at 160-218 and 743-854.

This receptor was obtained from an adult who received the AZD1222 COVID-19 vaccine. V and J are TRBV5-5 and TRBJ1-6; D remains ambiguous. The sample was peripheral blood, taken 28 days after the second AZD1222 dose. CDR3 DNA sequence: TGTGCCAGCAGCTGGTCCGAGACGAGAAATTCACCCCTCCACTTT. Translation gives CASSWSETRNSPLHF.